This T cell receptor (beta chain) was obtained from a study of control samples from healthy donors and cancer patients. Here immunoSEQ multiplex PCR was the method, and the copy in TCRdb shows in-frame clones only, minus some. The sample carries some 35,000 clones, about 93% recorded once. The receptor comes from a man aged 35-49 years with colorectal cancer. Sequencing was done on a sample of PBMCs.

This CDR3 is CASSKALNEQFF. In DNA form, the CDR3 reads TGTGCCAGCAGCAAAGCGTTAAATGAGCAGTTCTTC. The rearrangement joins TRBV21-1 to TRBJ2-1; the table names TRBD2, a call not compared with the DNA. TRBV21-1 constitutes a pseudogene. The CDR3 consists of 12 residues.